Following are 27 T cell receptor beta chains from one sample sequenced in a study of blood T cell repertoires in COVID-19 (TCRdb year 2020). Libraries were made using the immunoSEQ multiplex PCR assay. TCRdb took over this immuneACCESS table, retaining in-frame rearrangements with V and J assigned. Such tables are incomplete; in checked studies, under half of the missing clones stem from an unresolved V gene, and the remainder is unexplained. In this sample the table shows roughly 300,000 clones, about 83% of which occur a single time. The top ten clones comprise around 1.2% of the sample. What was sequenced was peripheral blood. Receptors originate from a woman between 45 and 60 years old with acute or convalescent COVID-19.

For the CDR3, the DNA is TGTGCCAGCAGCGTTCACAGGGGTTCCGGGATAATAGCCAAAAACATTCAGTACTTC. It encodes CASSVHRGSGIIAKNIQYF. The V gene is TRBV21-1, the J gene TRBJ2-4; the table assigns TRBD1, which was not confirmed against the DNA. TRBV21-1 constitutes a pseudogene. This CDR3 comprises 19 residues.

This clone was found a few times. The J gene is TRBJ2-5, the V gene TRBV4-1, with 10 bases matching TRBD1. The CDR3 is 15 amino acids. In germline, CDR1 is MGHRA, CDR2 YSYEKL. The ends lost 5 bases at V and 3 bases at J; junction bases unmatched: 6. CDR3 DNA: TGCGCCAGCAGCGCTAGGGGACAGGGGAAAGAGACCCAGTACTTC. This sequence encodes CASSARGQGKETQYF.

This chain uses TRBV2 with TRBJ2-1; weak D call: TRBD2 (5 bases). This CDR3 region has 14 residues. The V and J ends lost 8 bases and 1 base respectively, with 12 bases between them. Germline V lookup: CDR1 SNHLY, CDR2 FYNNEI. CDR3 nucleotides: TGTGCCAGCTCCTGGAGCGGATCCTACAATGAGCAGTTCTTC. It translates to CASSWSGSYNEQFF. The full variable domain, its missing parts supplied by reference TRBV2 and TRBJ2-1, is EPEVTQTPSHQVTQMGQEVILRCVPISNHLYFYWYRQILGQKVEFLVSFYNNEISEKSEIFDDQFSVERPDGSNFTLKIRSTKLEDSAMYFCASSWSGSYNEQFFGPGTRLTVL.

This chain connects TRBV5-1 to TRBJ1-6, with D maybe TRBD1 (5 bases). V lost 0 bases and J lost 4, with 17 bases in between. The germline CDR1 and CDR2 sequences are SGHRS and YFSETQ. CDR3 size: 18 residues. CDR3 in amino acids: CASSLGGTGSLYNSPLHF. In DNA form, the CDR3 reads TGCGCCAGCAGCTTGGGCGGGACGGGGAGTCTTTATAATTCACCCCTCCACTTT.

The chain couples TRBV5-5 to TRBJ2-4, with 8 bases aligning to TRBD1. The germline gives CDR1 SGHKS, CDR2 YYEKEE (reference sequence). V was clipped by 5 bases and J by 3 bases; unmatched bases: 4. This CDR3 contains 14 residues. The CDR3 sequence is CASSGGQDKNIQYF. The DNA for the CDR3 is TGTGCCAGCAGTGGGGGACAGGACAAAAACATTCAGTACTTC.

J is TRBJ1-5 and V is TRBV7-9; D perhaps matches TRBD1 (5 bases). CDR1 SEHNR and CDR2 FQNEAQ come from the germline V gene (reference sequence). Between the trimmed V and J ends, which lost 1 base and 5 bases, there was a span of 9 bases. The CDR3 sequence is 14 residues long. In DNA, the CDR3 is TGTGCCAGCAGCTTAGAGGGAGGGGATCAGCCCCAGCATTTT. It yields the protein CASSLEGGDQPQHF.

The chain carries TRBV4-1 and TRBJ2-1, with 10 bases aligning to TRBD2. V was pared by 3 bases and J by 6 bases, with 5 bases of the junction left unmatched. This CDR3 is built from 15 residues. Germline V CDR1 and CDR2: MGHRA, YSYEKL. The CDR3 protein is CASSHPGLASNEQFF. The CDR3 DNA reads as TGCGCCAGCAGCCATCCGGGACTAGCGAGCAATGAGCAGTTCTTC.

This clone was seen a handful of times. The chain uses TRBV30 and TRBJ1-5, with D possibly matching TRBD1 (6 bases). CDR3 size: 13 residues. Trimming stripped 3 bases from V and 6 bases from J, with 12 bases between. The germline CDR1 and CDR2 sequences are GTSNPN and SVGIG (reference sequence). CDR3 region: CAWRQQGGQPQHF. DNA of the CDR3: TGTGCCTGGAGGCAACAGGGCGGTCAGCCCCAGCATTTT.

This clone appeared a single time. CDR3 amino acids: CASSSDRVGGYTF. Written as DNA, the CDR3 is TGTGCCAGCAGCTCCGACAGGGTGGGGGGCTACACCTTC. The V gene is TRBV5-4, the J gene TRBJ1-2; 7 nucleotides line up with TRBD1. The CDR3 extends over 13 amino acids. Germline CDR1 and CDR2: SGHNT and YYREEE (reference sequence). The trim removed 3 bases at V and 8 bases at J, leaving 7 bases unmatched.

V is TRBV19 and J is TRBJ2-6, with D possibly matching TRBD1 (6 bases). Trimming took 7 bases from V and 3 from J, leaving 16 bases between them. Looked up from germline, CDR1 is LNHDA and CDR2 is SQIVND (reference sequence). The CDR3 is made up of 16 amino acids. The CDR3 protein is CASNSITGIGANVLTF. The DNA for the CDR3 is TGTGCCAGTAACTCCATAACAGGGATTGGGGCCAACGTCCTGACTTTC.

V is TRBV3-1 (or the pseudogene TRBV3-2) and J is TRBJ2-6, with D maybe TRBD1 (6 bases). V lost 1 base and J 2 bases, leaving 12 bases between the germline ends. Germline CDR1 reads LGHDT; CDR2 reads YNNKEL (reference sequence). The CDR3 loop spans 17 amino acids. CDR3 sequence reads: CASSQVSQGAGANVLTF. As DNA, the CDR3 is TGTGCCAGCAGCCAAGTCTCACAGGGAGCTGGGGCCAACGTCCTGACTTTC.

Here the CDR3 reads CASLGGFARGNTIYF. Here the CDR3 DNA reads TGTGCCAGTCTCGGGGGATTTGCTCGTGGAAACACCATATATTTT. The genes are TRBV19 and TRBJ1-3; D might be TRBD1 (5 bases). Germline values: CDR1 LNHDA, CDR2 SQIVND (reference sequence). Between the trimmed V and J ends, which lost 8 bases and 3 bases, there was a span of 17 bases. This CDR3 is 15 amino acids long.

The chain combines TRBV28 with TRBJ2-1; 8 positions agree with TRBD2. Germline CDR1 and CDR2: MDHEN and SYDVKM. J was trimmed by 7 bases and V by 3 bases; bases with no gene match: 8. The CDR3 length is 15 residues. For the CDR3, the DNA is TGTGCCAGCAGTTTCCCCCCAGCGGGGGTAAATGAGCAGTTCTTC. Translating gives CASSFPPAGVNEQFF.

This clone was counted a few times. This chain connects TRBV6-4 to TRBJ1-6; 8 nucleotides align to TRBD1. Germline V lookup: CDR1 MRHNA, CDR2 SNTAGT. The CDR3 length is 14 residues. V shed 5 bases, J shed 10 bases, and the junction held 7 bases outside the gene matches. CDR3 sequence (DNA): TGTGCCAGCAGTTTGACAGGGGAGGAATCACCCCTCCACTTT. Translating it yields CASSLTGEESPLHF.

The chain carries TRBV6-4 and TRBJ1-1; 8 positions agree with TRBD1. Germline V gene sequence: CDR1 MRHNA, CDR2 SNTAGT. Losses at the gene ends were 5 bases for V and 5 bases for J; bases not matched to a gene: 7. There are 14 residues in the CDR3. The CDR3 DNA reads as TGTGCCAGCAGTACAGGGGGAATGGAGACTGAAGCTTTCTTT. This encodes CASSTGGMETEAFF.

Here the CDR3 DNA reads TGTGCCAGCAGTTTATCAAACAGGGGGTACGAGCAGTACTTC. Translation gives CASSLSNRGYEQYF. The gene calls are TRBV27 and TRBJ2-7, with 8 bases lining up with TRBD1. CDR3 length equals 14 residues. Germline values: CDR1 MNHEY, CDR2 SMNVEV (reference sequence). V lost 0 bases, J lost 4 bases, and 2 bases stayed unmatched.

V gene TRBV10-3 combines with J gene TRBJ2-1; 10 bases map to TRBD2. The V gene's germline CDR1 is ENHRY and CDR2 SYGVKD. The CDR3 length is 16 residues. The J segment lost 9 bases and the V segment lost 3 bases, leaving 11 bases of the junction unmatched. The CDR3, as DNA: TGTGCCATCAGTGACCCTATAGCGGGAGGAGGGGCTGAGCAGTTCTTC. Its protein is CAISDPIAGGGAEQFF.

The rearrangement uses TRBV7-3 and TRBJ2-7; 7 bases are a match to TRBD2. J lost 7 bases, V lost 2 bases, and 8 bases had no gene match. Germline V gene data show CDR1 as SGHTA and CDR2 as FQGTGA. This CDR3 region has 14 residues. Here the CDR3 reads CASSLSPRGGEQYF. The CDR3 DNA reads TGTGCCAGCAGCTTATCCCCTCGGGGAGGGGAGCAGTACTTC.

V usage is TRBV6-1 and J usage is TRBJ1-2, with D possibly being TRBD1 (6 bases). The CDR3 runs 17 residues. V lost 2 bases and J 5 bases, leaving 21 bases between the germline ends. Germline lookup yields CDR1 MNHNS and CDR2 SASEGT. In DNA, the CDR3 is TGTGCCAGCAGTGAATTAGTGGGAACAGTAGGGGGTTATGGCTACACCTTC. Translation gives CASSELVGTVGGYGYTF.

The chain links TRBV7-2 to TRBJ2-1, with D perhaps TRBD1 (7 bases). Trimming took 7 bases from V and 0 from J, leaving 13 bases between them. This CDR3 spans 15 amino acids. Germline V CDR1 and CDR2: SGHTA, FQGNSA. CDR3 coding DNA: TGTGCCAGCATCCCAGGGGGGAGCTCCTACAATGAGCAGTTCTTC. The encoded protein is CASIPGGSSYNEQFF.

The V and J genes are TRBV12-3 or TRBV12-4 and TRBJ1-1; 8 bases line up with TRBD1. The CDR3 spans 13 residues. V lost 4 bases and J lost 11; bases outside the gene matches: 9. The CDR3 DNA reads TGTGCCAGCAGTTCGTACAGGGGGAAGGGCGCTTTCTTT. Protein sequence: CASSSYRGKGAFF.

Only a few counts were recorded for this clone. V is TRBV28 and J is TRBJ1-6; D is perhaps TRBD1 (6 bases). This CDR3 has 17 amino acids. In germline, CDR1 is MDHEN, CDR2 SYDVKM. The V and J ends lost 6 bases and 3 bases respectively, with 18 bases between them. CDR3: CASSDGTNSFYNSPLHF. The CDR3 DNA reads TGTGCCAGCAGCGACGGGACAAATAGTTTCTATAATTCACCCCTCCACTTT.

The gene calls are TRBV19 and TRBJ1-2, with TRBD1 identical over 12 bases. The germline gives CDR1 LNHDA, CDR2 SQIVND (reference sequence). The V and J ends lost 4 bases and 4 bases, in that order; junction bases with no gene match: 7. The CDR3 contains 16 residues. CDR3 DNA: TGTGCCAGTAGTAACCGGGACAGGGGGCCGGGCTATGGCTACACCTTC. Translating gives CASSNRDRGPGYGYTF.

The gene calls are TRBV4-2 and TRBJ1-2; TRBD1 might be the D (5 bases). Deletions cut 0 bases from V and 4 bases from J, with 9 bases between. CDR1 is LGHNA, CDR2 YNFKEQ, per germline. CDR3 size: 14 residues. The CDR3 region is CASSQDQGGYGYTF. The CDR3 DNA reads as TGTGCCAGCAGCCAAGATCAGGGTGGCTATGGCTACACCTTC.

The chain is built from TRBV7-3 and TRBJ2-3; a possible D gene is TRBD1 (6 bases). Germline CDR1 reads SGHTA; CDR2 reads FQGTGA. The CDR3 runs 16 residues. With 2 bases removed from V and 0 bases from J, the gap between germline ends came to 12 bases. The CDR3 is CASSLGQSFSTDTQYF. CDR3 nucleotide sequence: TGTGCCAGCAGCTTAGGACAGAGCTTTAGCACAGATACGCAGTATTTT.

This sequence joins TRBV6-6 and TRBJ1-5; no reliable D call. The CDR3 is 15 residues long. Germline assignment: CDR1 MNHNY and CDR2 SVGAGI (reference sequence). Trimming took 4 bases from V and 10 from J, leaving 20 bases between them. CDR3 DNA: TGTGCCAGCAGTTTTTCAAGCTCGGTCCTCCAACCCCAGCATTTT. This translates into CASSFSSSVLQPQHF.

This clone appeared once. In DNA, the CDR3 is TGTGCCAGCAGTTACTCCTACAGGGGCGTCACTGAAGCTTTCTTT. The encoded protein is CASSYSYRGVTEAFF. The gene calls are TRBV6-5 and TRBJ1-1; 7 nucleotides agree with TRBD1. Unmatched junction bases numbered 5, after V lost 0 bases and J lost 4 bases. The CDR3 loop spans 15 amino acids. CDR1 MNHEY and CDR2 SVGAGI come from the germline V gene.